The present TCR beta chain was sequenced within a study of Tregs in tolerant kidney transplant recipients. Across the study: Antibodies separated recipient from donor cells.

Study-wide results and limits: Activated donor B cell expansion appeared to reveal the most relevant donor-specific TCRbeta repertoire.

The table came from immunoSEQ multiplex PCR; TCRdb's copy has only in-frame clones and leaves some out. The table lists 30,000 to 35,000 clones, roughly four fifths of them singletons. Comment on this clone: Its specificity is unknown.

Trimming shortened V by 2 bases and J by 5 bases, and 6 bases separated the two germline ends. Germline CDR1 and CDR2: SEHNR and FQNEAQ (reference sequence). The CDR3 is 13 residues long. This clonotype was obtained from a human donor in good health. The sample consisted of Tregs from blood cultured with allogeneic cells. V usage is TRBV7-9 and J usage is TRBJ2-2; D gene unclear. This CDR3 reads CASSLRSTGELFF. The CDR3 nucleotides are TGTGCCAGCAGCTTAAGGTCAACCGGGGAGCTGTTTTTT.